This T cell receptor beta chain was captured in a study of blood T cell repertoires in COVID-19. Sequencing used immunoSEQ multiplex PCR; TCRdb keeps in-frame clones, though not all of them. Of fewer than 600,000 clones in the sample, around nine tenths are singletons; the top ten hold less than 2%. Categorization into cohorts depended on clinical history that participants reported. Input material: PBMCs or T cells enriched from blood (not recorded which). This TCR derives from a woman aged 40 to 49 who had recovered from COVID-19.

This CDR3 reads CASSHRGSGANVLTF. CDR3 sequence (DNA): TGTGCCAGCAGCCACCGGGGCTCTGGGGCCAACGTCCTGACTTTC. The chain recombines TRBV3-1 (or the pseudogene TRBV3-2) with TRBJ2-6, with a tentative D call TRBD2 (5 bases). The CDR3 is made up of 15 amino acids. Looked up from germline, CDR1 is LGHDT and CDR2 is YNNKEL (reference sequence). Trimming left V 3 bases short and J 0 bases short, with 6 bases between.